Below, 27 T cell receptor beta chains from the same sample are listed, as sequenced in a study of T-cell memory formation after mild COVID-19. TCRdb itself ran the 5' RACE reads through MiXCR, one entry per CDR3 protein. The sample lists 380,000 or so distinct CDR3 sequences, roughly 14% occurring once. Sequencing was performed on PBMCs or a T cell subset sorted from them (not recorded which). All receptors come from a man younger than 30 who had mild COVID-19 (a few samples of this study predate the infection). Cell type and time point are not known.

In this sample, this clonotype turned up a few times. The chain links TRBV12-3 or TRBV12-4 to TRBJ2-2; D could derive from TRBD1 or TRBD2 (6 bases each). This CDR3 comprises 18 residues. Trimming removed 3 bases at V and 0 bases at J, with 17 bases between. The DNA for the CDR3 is TGTGCCAGCAGTTTGGGGGGCAACAGGGCGTCGAACACCGGGGAGCTGTTTTTT. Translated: CASSLGGNRASNTGELFF.

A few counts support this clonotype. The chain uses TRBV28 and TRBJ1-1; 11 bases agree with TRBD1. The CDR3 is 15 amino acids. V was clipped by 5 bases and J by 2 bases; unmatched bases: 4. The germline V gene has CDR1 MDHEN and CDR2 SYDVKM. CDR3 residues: CASSTWTGGNTEAFF. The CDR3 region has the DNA TGTGCCAGCAGTACTTGGACAGGGGGCAACACTGAAGCTTTCTTT. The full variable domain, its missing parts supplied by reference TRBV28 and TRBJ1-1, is DVKVTQSSRYLVKRTGEKVFLECVQDMDHENMFWYRQDPGLGLRLIYFSYDVKMKEKGDIPEGYSVSREKKERFSLILESASTNQTSMYLCASSTWTGGNTEAFFGQGTRLTVV.

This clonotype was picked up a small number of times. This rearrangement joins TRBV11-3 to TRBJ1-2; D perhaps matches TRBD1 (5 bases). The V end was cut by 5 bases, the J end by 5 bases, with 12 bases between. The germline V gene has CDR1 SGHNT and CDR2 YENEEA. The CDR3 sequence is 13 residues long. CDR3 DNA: TGTGCCAGCAGCAACCGGGACGGATATGGCTACACCTTC. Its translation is CASSNRDGYGYTF.

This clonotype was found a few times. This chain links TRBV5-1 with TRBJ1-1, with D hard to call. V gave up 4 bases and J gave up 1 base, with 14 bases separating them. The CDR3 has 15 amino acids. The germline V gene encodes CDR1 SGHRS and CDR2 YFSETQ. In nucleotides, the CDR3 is TGCGCCAGCAGCCCGGTGAACCAGAGGAACACTGAAGCTTTCTTT. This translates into CASSPVNQRNTEAFF. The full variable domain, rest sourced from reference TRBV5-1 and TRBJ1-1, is KAGVTQTPRYLIKTRGQQVTLSCSPISGHRSVSWYQQTPGQGLQFLFEYFSETQRNKGNFPGRFSGRQFSNSRSEMNVSTLELGDSALYLCASSPVNQRNTEAFFGQGTRLTVV.

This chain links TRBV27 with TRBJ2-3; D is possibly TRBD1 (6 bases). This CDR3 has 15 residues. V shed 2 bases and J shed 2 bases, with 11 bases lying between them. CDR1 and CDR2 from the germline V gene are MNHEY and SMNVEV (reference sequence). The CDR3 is CASSLTGTHTDTQYF. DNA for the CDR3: TGTGCCAGCAGTTTAACCGGGACACACACAGATACGCAGTATTTT.

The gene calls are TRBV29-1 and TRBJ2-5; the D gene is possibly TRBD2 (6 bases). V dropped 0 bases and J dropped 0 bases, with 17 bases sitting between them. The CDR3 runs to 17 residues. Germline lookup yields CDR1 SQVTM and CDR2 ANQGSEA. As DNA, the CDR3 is TGCAGCGTTGAAGAGGGGGTTGCCGGGGGATACCAAGAGACCCAGTACTTC. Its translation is CSVEEGVAGGYQETQYF.

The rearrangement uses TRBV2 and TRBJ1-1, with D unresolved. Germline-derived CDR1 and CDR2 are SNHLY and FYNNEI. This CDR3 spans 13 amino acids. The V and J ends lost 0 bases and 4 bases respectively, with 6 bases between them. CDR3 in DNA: TGTGCCAGCAGTGAAGCCCCAGGCACTGAAGCTTTCTTT. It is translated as CASSEAPGTEAFF. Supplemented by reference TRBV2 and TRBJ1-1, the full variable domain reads EPEVTQTPSHQVTQMGQEVILRCVPISNHLYFYWYRQILGQKVEFLVSFYNNEISEKSEIFDDQFSVERPDGSNFTLKIRSTKLEDSAMYFCASSEAPGTEAFFGQGTRLTVV.

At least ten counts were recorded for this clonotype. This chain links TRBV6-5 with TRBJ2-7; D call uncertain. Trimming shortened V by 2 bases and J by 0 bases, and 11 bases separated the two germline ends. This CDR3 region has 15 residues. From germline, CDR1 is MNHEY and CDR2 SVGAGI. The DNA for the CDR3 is TGTGCCAGCAGTTACGGGTCCTCGAGCTCCTACGAGCAGTACTTC. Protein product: CASSYGSSSSYEQYF.

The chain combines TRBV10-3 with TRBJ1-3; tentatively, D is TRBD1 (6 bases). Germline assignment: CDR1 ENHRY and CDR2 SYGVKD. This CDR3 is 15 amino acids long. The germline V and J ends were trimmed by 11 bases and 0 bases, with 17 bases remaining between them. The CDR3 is CAANGGPLSGNTIYF. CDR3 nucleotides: TGTGCCGCGAATGGGGGGCCACTCTCTGGAAACACCATATATTTT.

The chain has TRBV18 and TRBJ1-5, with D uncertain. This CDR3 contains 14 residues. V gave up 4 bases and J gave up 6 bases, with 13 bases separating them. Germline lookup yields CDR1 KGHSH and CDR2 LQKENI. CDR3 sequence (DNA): TGTGCCAGCTCACTGGGAGCGGCGGGTCAGCCCCAGCATTTT. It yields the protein CASSLGAAGQPQHF.

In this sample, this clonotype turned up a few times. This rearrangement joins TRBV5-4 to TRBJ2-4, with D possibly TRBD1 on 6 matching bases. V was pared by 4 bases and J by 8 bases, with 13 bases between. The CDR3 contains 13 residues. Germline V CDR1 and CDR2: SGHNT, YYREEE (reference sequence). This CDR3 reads CASSHRDGDIQYF. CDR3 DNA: TGTGCCAGCAGCCACAGGGATGGGGACATTCAGTACTTC.

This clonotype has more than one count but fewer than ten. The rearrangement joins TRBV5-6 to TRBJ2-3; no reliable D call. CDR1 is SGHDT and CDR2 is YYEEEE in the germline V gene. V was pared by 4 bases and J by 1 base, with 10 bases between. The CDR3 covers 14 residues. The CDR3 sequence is CASSRRRGTDTQYF. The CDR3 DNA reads TGTGCCAGCAGCCGACGTCGGGGCACAGATACGCAGTATTTT.

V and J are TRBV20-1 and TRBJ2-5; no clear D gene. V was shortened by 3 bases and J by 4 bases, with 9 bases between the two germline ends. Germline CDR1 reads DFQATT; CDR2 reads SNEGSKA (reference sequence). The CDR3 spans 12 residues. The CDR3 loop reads CSARPHGETQYF. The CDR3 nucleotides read TGCAGTGCTAGGCCCCACGGAGAGACCCAGTACTTC.

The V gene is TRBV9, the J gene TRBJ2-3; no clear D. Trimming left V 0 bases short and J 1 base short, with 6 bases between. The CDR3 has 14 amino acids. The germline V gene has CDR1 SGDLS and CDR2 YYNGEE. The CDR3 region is CASSVAERTDTQYF. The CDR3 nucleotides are TGTGCCAGCAGCGTAGCTGAACGCACAGATACGCAGTATTTT.

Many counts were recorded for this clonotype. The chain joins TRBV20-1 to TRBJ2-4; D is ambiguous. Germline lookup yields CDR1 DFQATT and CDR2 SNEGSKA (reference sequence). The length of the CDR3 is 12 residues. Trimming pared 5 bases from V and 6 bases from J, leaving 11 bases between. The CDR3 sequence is CSAGSFRNIQYF. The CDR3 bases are TGCAGTGCTGGTTCTTTTCGAAACATTCAGTACTTC.

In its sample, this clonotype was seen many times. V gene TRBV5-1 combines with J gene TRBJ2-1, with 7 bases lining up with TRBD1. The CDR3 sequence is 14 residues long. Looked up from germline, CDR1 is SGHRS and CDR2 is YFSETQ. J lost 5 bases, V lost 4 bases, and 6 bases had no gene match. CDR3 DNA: TGCGCCAGCAGCCCGGGGACAGCAAACAATGAGCAGTTCTTC. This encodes CASSPGTANNEQFF. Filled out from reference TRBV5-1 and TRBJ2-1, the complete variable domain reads KAGVTQTPRYLIKTRGQQVTLSCSPISGHRSVSWYQQTPGQGLQFLFEYFSETQRNKGNFPGRFSGRQFSNSRSEMNVSTLELGDSALYLCASSPGTANNEQFFGPGTRLTVL.

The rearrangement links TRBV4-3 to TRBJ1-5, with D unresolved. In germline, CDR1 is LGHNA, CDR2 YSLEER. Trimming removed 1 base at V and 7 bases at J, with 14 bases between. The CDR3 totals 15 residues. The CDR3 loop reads CASSQALKGRQPQHF. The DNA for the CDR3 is TGCGCCAGCAGCCAAGCTCTTAAGGGTCGGCAGCCCCAGCATTTT.

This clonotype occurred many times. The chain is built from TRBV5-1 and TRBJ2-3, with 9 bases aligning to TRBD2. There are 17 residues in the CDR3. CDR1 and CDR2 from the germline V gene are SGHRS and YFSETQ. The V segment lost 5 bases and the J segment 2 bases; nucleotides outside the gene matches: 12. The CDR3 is CASRNSGGTHNTDTQYF. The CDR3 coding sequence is TGCGCCAGCAGAAACAGCGGGGGGACTCATAACACAGATACGCAGTATTTT.

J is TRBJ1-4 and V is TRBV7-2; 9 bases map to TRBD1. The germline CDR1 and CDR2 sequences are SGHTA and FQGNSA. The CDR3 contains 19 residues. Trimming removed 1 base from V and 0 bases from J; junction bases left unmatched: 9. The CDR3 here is CASSLERTGVLTTNEKLFF. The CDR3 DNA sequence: TGTGCCAGCAGCTTAGAACGGACAGGGGTGCTTACAACTAATGAAAAACTGTTTTTT.

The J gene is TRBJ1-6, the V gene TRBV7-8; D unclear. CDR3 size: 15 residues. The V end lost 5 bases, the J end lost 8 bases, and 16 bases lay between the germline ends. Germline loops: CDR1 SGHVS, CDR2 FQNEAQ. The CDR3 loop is CASSPLRPADSPLHF. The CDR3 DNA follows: TGTGCCAGCAGCCCGTTGAGGCCAGCGGATTCACCCCTCCACTTT.

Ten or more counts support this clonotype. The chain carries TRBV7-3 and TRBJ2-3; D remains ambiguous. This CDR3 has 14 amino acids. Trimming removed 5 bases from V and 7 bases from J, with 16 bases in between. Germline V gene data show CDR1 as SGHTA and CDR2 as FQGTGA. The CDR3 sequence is CASSPLGWMNTQYF. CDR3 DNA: TGTGCCAGCAGCCCGCTGGGATGGATGAATACGCAGTATTTT.

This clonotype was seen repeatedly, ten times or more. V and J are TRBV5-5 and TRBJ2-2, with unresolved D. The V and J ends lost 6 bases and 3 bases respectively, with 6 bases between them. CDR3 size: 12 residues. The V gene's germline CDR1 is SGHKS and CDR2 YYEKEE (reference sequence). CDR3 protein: CASTRDTGELFF. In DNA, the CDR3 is TGTGCCAGCACCCGGGACACCGGGGAGCTGTTTTTT.

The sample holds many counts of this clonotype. The CDR3 bases are TGTGCCAGCAGTAGGGACATTACTCCCTACGAGCAGTACGTC. It yields the protein CASSRDITPYEQYV. The chain joins TRBV7-2 to TRBJ2-7, with a possible D match to TRBD1 (6 bases). CDR1 and CDR2 from the germline V gene are SGHTA and FQGNSA. The CDR3 contains 14 residues. V lost 6 bases and J lost 2, with 14 bases in between.

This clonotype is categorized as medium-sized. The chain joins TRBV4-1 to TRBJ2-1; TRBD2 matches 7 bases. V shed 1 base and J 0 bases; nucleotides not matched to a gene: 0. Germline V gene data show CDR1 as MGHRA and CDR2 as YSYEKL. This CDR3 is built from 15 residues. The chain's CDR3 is CASSQAGGSYNEQFF. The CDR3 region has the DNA TGCGCCAGCAGCCAAGCGGGGGGCTCCTACAATGAGCAGTTCTTC.

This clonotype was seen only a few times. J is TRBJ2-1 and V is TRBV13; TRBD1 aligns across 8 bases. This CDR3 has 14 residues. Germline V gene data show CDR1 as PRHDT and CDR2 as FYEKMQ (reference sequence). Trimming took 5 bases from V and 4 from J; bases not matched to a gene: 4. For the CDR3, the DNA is TGTGCCAGCAGCGCCCGGACAGGGTACAATGAGCAGTTCTTC. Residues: CASSARTGYNEQFF.

For the CDR3, the DNA is TGTGCCAGTAGTATCGGAGCTTACACTGAAGCTTTCTTT. It specifies CASSIGAYTEAFF. The chain recombines TRBV19 with TRBJ1-1; D unclear. V was clipped by 3 bases and J by 3 bases, with 8 bases between them. The length of the CDR3 is 13 residues. Germline V gene data show CDR1 as LNHDA and CDR2 as SQIVND (reference sequence).

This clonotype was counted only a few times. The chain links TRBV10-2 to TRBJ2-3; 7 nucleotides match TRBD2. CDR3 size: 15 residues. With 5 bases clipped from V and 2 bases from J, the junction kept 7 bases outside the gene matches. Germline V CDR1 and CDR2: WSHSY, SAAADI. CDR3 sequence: CASSRDYPNTDTQYF. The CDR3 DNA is TGCGCCAGCAGTCGGGACTACCCAAACACAGATACGCAGTATTTT.